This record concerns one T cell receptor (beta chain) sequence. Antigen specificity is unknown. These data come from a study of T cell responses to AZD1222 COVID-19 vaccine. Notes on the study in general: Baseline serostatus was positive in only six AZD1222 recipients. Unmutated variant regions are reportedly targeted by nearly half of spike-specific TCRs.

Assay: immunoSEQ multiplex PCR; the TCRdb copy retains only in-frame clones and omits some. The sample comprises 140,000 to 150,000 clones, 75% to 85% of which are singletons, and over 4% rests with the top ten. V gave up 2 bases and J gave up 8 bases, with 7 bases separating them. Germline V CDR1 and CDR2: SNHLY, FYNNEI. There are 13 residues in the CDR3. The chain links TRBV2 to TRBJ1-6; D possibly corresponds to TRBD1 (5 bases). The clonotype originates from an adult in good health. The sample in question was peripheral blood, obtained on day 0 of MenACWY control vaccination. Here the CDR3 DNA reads TGTGCCAGCAGTGAACAGGGAGATTCACCCCTCCACTTT. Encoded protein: CASSEQGDSPLHF.